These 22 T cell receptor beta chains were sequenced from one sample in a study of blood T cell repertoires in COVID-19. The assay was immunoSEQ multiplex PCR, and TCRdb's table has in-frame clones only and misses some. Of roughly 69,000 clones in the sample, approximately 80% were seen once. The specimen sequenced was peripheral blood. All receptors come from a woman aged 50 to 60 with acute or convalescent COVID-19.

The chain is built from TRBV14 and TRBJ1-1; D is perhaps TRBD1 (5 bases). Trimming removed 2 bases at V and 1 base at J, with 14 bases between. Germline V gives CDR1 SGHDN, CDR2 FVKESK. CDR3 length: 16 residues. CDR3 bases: TGTGCCAGCAGCCAACAATTAGGGGCGTCGAACACTGAAGCTTTCTTT. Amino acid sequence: CASSQQLGASNTEAFF.

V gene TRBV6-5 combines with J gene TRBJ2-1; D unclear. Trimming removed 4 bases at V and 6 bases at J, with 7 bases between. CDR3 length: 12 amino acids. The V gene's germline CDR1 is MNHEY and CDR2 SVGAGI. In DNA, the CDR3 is TGTGCCAGCAGTTCTTTCAGCAATGAGCAGTTCTTC. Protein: CASSSFSNEQFF.

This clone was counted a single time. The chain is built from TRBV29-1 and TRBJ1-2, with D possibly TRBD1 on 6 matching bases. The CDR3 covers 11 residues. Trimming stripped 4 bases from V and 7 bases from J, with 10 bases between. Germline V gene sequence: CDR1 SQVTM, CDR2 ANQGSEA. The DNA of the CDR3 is TGCAGCGTTGCAGGGGACGGTGGCTACACCTTC. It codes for CSVAGDGGYTF.

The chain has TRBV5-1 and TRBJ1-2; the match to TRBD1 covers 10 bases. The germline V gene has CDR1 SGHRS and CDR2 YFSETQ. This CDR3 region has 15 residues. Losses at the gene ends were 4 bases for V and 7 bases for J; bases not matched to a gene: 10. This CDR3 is CASSARQGAPLGYTF. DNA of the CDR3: TGCGCCAGCAGCGCGAGACAGGGGGCGCCCCTTGGCTACACCTTC.

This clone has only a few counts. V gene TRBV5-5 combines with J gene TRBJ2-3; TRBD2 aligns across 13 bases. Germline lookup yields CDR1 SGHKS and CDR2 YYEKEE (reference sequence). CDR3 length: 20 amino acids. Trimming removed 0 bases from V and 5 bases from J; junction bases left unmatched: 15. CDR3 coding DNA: TGTGCCAGCAGCTTGGCCCTTAGAACTAGCGGGGGGGCCGCAGGAGATACGCAGTATTTT. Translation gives CASSLALRTSGGAAGDTQYF.

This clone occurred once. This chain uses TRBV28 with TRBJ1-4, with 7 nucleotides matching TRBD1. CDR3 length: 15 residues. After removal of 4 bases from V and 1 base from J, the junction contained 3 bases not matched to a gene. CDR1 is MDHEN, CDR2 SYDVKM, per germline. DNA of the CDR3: TGTGCCAGCAGTTCCTACAGGGGAACTAATGAAAAACTGTTTTTT. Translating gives CASSSYRGTNEKLFF. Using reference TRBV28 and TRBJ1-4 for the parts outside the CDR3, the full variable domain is DVKVTQSSRYLVKRTGEKVFLECVQDMDHENMFWYRQDPGLGLRLIYFSYDVKMKEKGDIPEGYSVSREKKERFSLILESASTNQTSMYLCASSSYRGTNEKLFFGSGTQLSVL.

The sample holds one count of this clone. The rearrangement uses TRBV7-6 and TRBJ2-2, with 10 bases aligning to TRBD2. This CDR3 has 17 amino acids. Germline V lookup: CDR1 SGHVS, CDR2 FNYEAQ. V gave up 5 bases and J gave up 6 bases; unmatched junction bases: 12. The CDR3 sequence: CASSPSFSGGFAGELFF. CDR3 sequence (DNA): TGTGCCAGCAGCCCCTCATTTAGCGGGGGGTTTGCCGGGGAGCTGTTTTTT.

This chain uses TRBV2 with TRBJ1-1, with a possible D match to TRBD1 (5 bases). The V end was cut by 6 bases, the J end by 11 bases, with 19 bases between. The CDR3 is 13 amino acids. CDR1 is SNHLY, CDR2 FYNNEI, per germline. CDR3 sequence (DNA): TGTGCCAGCAGGATGGACGGGCCAGGGAGGGCTTTCTTT. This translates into CASRMDGPGRAFF.

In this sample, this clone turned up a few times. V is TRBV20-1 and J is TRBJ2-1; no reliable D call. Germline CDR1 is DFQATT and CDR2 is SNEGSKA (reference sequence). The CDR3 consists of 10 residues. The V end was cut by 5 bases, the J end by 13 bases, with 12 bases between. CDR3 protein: CSAASLGQFF. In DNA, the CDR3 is TGCAGTGCTGCCAGCCTAGGCCAGTTCTTC.

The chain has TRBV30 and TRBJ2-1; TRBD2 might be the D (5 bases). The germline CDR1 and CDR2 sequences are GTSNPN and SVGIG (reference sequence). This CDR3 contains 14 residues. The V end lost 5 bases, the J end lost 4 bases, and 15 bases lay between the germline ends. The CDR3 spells CAWGIGELYNEQFF. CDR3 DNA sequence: TGTGCCTGGGGAATCGGGGAACTTTACAATGAGCAGTTCTTC.

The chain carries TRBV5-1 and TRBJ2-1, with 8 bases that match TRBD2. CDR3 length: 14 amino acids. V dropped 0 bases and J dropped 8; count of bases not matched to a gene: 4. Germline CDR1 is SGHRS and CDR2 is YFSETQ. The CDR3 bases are TGCGCCAGCAGCTTGGGTGGACTAGCCTATGAGCAGTTCTTC. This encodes CASSLGGLAYEQFF.

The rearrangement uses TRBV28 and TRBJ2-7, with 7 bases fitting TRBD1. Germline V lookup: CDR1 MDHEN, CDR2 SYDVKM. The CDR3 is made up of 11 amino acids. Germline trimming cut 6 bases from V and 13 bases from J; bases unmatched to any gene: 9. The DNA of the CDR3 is TGTGCCAGCAGACTCCGGGACAGTCGTTACTTC. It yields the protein CASRLRDSRYF.

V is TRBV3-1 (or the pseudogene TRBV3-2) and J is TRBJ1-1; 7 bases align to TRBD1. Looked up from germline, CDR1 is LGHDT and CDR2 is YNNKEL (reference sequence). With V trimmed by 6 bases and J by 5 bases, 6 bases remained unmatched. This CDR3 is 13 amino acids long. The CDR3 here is CASRYGTATEAFF. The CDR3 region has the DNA TGTGCCAGCAGATACGGGACAGCAACTGAAGCTTTCTTT.

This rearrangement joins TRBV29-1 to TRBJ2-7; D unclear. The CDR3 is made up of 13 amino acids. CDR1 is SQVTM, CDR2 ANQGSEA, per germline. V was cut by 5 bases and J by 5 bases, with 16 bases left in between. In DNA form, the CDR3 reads TGCAGCGTTATAATACGGTCCGAGGACGAGCAGTACTTC. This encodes CSVIIRSEDEQYF.

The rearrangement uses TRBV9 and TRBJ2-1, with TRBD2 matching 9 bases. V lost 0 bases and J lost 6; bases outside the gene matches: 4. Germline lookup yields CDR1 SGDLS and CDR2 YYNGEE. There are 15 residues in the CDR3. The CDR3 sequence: CASSVDGGGANEQFF. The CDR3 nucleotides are TGTGCCAGCAGCGTAGATGGCGGGGGGGCCAATGAGCAGTTCTTC.

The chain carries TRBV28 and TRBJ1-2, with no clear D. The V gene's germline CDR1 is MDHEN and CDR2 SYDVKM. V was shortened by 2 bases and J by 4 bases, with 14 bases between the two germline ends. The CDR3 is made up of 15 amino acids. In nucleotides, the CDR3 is TGTGCCAGCAGTTTACGTAGTATCTCCTTCTATGGCTACACCTTC. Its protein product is CASSLRSISFYGYTF.

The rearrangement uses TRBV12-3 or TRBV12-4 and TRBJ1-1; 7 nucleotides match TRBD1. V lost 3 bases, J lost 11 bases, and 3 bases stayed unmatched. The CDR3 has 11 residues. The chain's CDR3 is CASSLTGRAFF. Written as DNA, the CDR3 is TGTGCCAGCAGTTTGACAGGGCGGGCTTTCTTT.

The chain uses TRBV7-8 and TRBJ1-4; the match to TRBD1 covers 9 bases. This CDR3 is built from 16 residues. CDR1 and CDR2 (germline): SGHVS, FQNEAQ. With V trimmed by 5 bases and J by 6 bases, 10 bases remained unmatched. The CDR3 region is CASSLRTGARDEKLFF. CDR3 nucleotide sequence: TGTGCCAGCAGCCTCAGGACAGGGGCGAGGGATGAAAAACTGTTTTTT.

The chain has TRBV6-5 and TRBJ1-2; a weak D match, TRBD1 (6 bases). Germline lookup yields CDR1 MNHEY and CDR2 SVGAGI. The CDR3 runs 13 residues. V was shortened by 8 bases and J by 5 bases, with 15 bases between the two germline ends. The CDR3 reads CASQREQGYGYTF. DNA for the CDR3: TGTGCCAGCCAGAGAGAGCAGGGGTATGGCTACACCTTC.

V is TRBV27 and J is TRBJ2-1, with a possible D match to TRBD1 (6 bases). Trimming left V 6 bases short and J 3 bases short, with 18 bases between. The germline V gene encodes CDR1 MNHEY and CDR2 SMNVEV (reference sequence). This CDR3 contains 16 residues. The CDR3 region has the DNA TGTGCCAGCAGGGGGACACTACGTAAAAACTACAATGAGCAGTTCTTC. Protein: CASRGTLRKNYNEQFF.

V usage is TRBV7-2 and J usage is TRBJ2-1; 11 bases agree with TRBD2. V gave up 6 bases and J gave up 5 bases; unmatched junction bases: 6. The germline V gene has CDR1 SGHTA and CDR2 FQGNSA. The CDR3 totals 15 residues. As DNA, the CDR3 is TGTGCCAGCAGATCCCAGGGACTAGCGGACAATGAGCAGTTCTTC. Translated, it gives CASRSQGLADNEQFF.

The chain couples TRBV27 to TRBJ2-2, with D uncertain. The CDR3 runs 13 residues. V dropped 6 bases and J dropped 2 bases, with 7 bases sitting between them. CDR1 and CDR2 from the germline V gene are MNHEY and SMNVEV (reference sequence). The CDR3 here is CASSPSNTGELFF. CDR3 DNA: TGTGCCAGCAGCCCAAGCAACACCGGGGAGCTGTTTTTT.